The T cell receptor (beta chain) under discussion was sequenced for a study of T cell repertoires in cytomegalovirus infection. Across the whole study: Evidence of both CMV infection and a matching HLA type came from public TCR beta signatures.

This CDR3 comprises 16 residues. V lost 0 bases, J lost 0 bases, and 3 bases stayed unmatched. CDR1 and CDR2 (germline): SGDLS, YYNGEE. TCRdb re-called the reads through MiXCR, storing one row per CDR3 protein. The sample carries 300,000 to 450,000 distinct CDR3 sequences, 18% recorded once. This chain joins TRBV9 and TRBJ1-1; TRBD1 aligns across 9 bases. Specimen: PBMCs. This receptor was obtained from a human donor in good health (CMV status not recorded). Some clones in this sample may be carry-over from other donors' samples. The CDR3 region is CASSVAGTGMNTEAFF. The CDR3 nucleotides read TGTGCCAGCAGCGTAGCCGGGACAGGGATGAACACTGAAGCTTTCTTT.